This T cell receptor beta chain is from a study of blood T cell repertoires in COVID-19. Study at large: T cells, B-cell-depleted T cells, or PBMCs supplied cDNA or gDNA.

The CDR3 runs to 14 residues. V gave up 4 bases and J gave up 2 bases; unmatched junction bases: 8. Germline assignment: CDR1 SQVTM and CDR2 ANQGSEA. Assay: immunoSEQ multiplex PCR; the TCRdb copy retains only in-frame clones and omits some. The sample records under 200,000 clones, 74% being singletons. The chain is built from TRBV29-1 and TRBJ2-7, with 7 bases lining up with TRBD1. The origin of this receptor is a woman older than 75 with acute or convalescent COVID-19. The sequenced sample was peripheral blood. CDR3 nucleotides: TGCAGCGTTGTATCTACGGGACAGACCTACGAGCAGTACTTC. This translates into CSVVSTGQTYEQYF.